This T cell receptor (beta chain) was captured by sequencing in a study of blood T cell repertoires in COVID-19. Overall study context: Spain, Italy and the United States supplied samples that represented acute and convalescent COVID-19.

This clone was found once. The CDR3 runs to 12 residues. The V end was cut by 3 bases, the J end by 13 bases, with 16 bases between. Per the germline V gene, CDR1 is SQVTM and CDR2 is ANQGSEA. Original handling: Counts of nucleated cells, estimated from reference gene primer amplification, were obtained. The protocol was immunoSEQ multiplex PCR, while the TCRdb copy is restricted to in-frame clones and leaves out a portion. The D gene and trimming were derived from the DNA, and the V and J assignments and clone size from that table. The data hold some 200,000 clones, with over 75% observed a single time.

The sequenced sample consisted of peripheral blood. This chain joins TRBV29-1 and TRBJ2-1; TRBD2 is a possible D gene (6 bases). This TCR came from a man older than 75 with acute or convalescent COVID-19. The CDR3 DNA reads as TGCAGCGTTGAGGGGACCGGGCGGGAACAGTTCTTC. Residues: CSVEGTGREQFF.